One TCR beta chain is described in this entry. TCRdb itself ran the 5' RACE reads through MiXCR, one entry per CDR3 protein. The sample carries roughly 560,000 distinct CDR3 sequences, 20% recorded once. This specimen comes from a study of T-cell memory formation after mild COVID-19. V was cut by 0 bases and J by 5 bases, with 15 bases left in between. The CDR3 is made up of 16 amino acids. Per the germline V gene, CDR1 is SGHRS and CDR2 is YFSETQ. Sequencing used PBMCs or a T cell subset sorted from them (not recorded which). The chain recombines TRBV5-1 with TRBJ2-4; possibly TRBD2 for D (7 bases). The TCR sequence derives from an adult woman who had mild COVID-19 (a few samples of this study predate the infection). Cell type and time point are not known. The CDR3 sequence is CASSLGGAGGQNIQYF. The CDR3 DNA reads TGCGCCAGCAGCTTGGGCGGAGCCGGGGGGCAAAACATTCAGTACTTC.